This entry lists 2 T cell receptor beta chains sequenced from one sample in a study of Graves' ophthalmopathy and Graves' hyperthyroidism. RNA transcripts were the source from which TCR beta CDR3 regions were amplified. The workflow started with a first-round RT-PCR run with HTBI primers and then moved on to a second-round multiplex PCR. TCRdb independently ran MiXCR on the multiplex PCR reads; one entry per CDR3 protein. The sample comprises about 400,000 distinct CDR3 sequences, about 16% of which are singletons, and approximately 1.4% rests with the top ten. Sequencing was carried out using peripheral blood. The receptors were gathered from a woman aged 18-35 years with Graves' ophthalmopathy.

This clonotype has only one observation. The chain combines TRBV27 with TRBJ2-7, with TRBD1 matching over 8 bases. Germline V gene sequence: CDR1 MNHEY, CDR2 SMNVEV (reference sequence). This CDR3 contains 13 residues. With 6 bases clipped from V and 4 bases from J, the junction kept 5 bases outside the gene matches. The CDR3 here is CASSRDRHYEQYF. The CDR3 DNA follows: TGTGCCAGCAGCCGGGACAGGCATTACGAGCAGTACTTC.

This clonotype came up many times. This sequence joins TRBV28 and TRBJ2-3; 12 positions agree with TRBD2. Germline CDR1 is MDHEN and CDR2 is SYDVKM. The CDR3 length is 16 residues. The V gene end was trimmed by 6 bases and the J gene end by 2 bases; junction bases not matched to a gene: 6. CDR3 sequence reads: CASSPRTSGVTDTQYF. The CDR3 coding sequence is TGTGCCAGCAGCCCTCGGACTAGCGGGGTCACAGATACGCAGTATTTT.